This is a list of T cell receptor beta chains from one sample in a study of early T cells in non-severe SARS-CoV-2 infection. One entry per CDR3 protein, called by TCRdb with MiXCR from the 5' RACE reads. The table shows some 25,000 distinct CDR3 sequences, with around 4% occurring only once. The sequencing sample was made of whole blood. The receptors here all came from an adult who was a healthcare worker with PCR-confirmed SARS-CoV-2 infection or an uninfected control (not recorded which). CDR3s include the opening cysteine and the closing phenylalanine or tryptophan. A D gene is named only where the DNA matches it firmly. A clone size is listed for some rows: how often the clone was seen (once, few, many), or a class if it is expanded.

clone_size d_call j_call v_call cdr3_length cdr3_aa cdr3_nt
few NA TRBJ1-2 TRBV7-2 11 CASSSLLGYTF TGTGCCAGCAGCTCTCTTTTGGGCTACACCTTC
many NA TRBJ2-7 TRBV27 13 CASSFRGSYEQYF TGTGCCAGCAGTTTCAGGGGATCTTACGAGCAGTACTTC
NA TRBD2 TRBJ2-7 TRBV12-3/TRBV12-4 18 CASSFSDLSGISSYEQYF TGTGCCAGCAGTTTCTCCGACCTAAGCGGGATAAGCTCCTACGAGCAGTACTTC
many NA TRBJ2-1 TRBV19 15 CASRDTPPAGNEQFF TGTGCCAGCCGGGACACTCCACCCGCGGGCAATGAGCAGTTCTTC
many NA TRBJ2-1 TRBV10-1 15 CASSGGGIAYNEQFF TGCGCCAGCAGTGGCGGCGGGATAGCCTACAATGAGCAGTTCTTC
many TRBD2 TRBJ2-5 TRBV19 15 CATNSGGLGEETQYF TGTGCCACCAACTCCGGGGGACTAGGGGAAGAGACCCAGTACTTC
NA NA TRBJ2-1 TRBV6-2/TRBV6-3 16 CASSNPLGGPYNEQFF TGTGCCAGCAGTAACCCCTTGGGGGGCCCCTACAATGAGCAGTTCTTC
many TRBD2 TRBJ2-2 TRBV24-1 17 CATSDSGREAGTGELFF TGTGCCACCAGTGATTCGGGGCGGGAGGCGGGCACCGGGGAGCTGTTTTTT
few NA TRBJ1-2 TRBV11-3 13 CASSENGVRGYTF TGTGCCAGCAGCGAAAACGGGGTGCGCGGCTACACCTTC
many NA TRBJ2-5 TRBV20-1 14 CSARDGSAGETQYF TGCAGTGCTAGAGACGGGAGCGCAGGGGAGACCCAGTACTTC
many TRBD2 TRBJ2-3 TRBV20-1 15 CSAATSGGTLDTQYF TGCAGTGCTGCTACTAGCGGGGGAACTTTGGATACGCAGTATTTT
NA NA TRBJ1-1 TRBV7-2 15 CASSFIRGEVAEAFF TGTGCCAGCAGCTTCATCAGGGGTGAAGTTGCTGAAGCTTTCTTT
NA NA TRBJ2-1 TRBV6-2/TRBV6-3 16 CASRHTGYPTSNEQFF TGTGCCAGCAGGCATACTGGCTACCCAACTAGCAATGAGCAGTTCTTC
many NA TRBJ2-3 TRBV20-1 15 CSARVTQTLRDTQYF TGCAGTGCTAGAGTCACCCAGACCTTGCGGGATACGCAGTATTTT